Following are 9 T cell receptor beta chains from one sample sequenced in a study of cytomegalovirus exposure and HLA in healthy donors. The PCR made use of 60 Vbeta and 13 Jbeta primers. Produced via immunoSEQ multiplex PCR; TCRdb's table is partial and in-frame only. The sample holds 180,000 or so clones, 60% to 80% seen once. Sequenced sample: PBMCs. These receptors came from a man aged 50-60 years in good health and CMV-seropositive.

The V and J genes are TRBV5-6 and TRBJ2-3; 8 bases fit TRBD1. The germline gives CDR1 SGHDT, CDR2 YYEEEE. V was pared by 5 bases and J by 6 bases, with 8 bases of the junction left unmatched. This CDR3 region has 14 residues. DNA of the CDR3: TGTGCCAGCAGTCACGGGACAGGTGACGATACGCAGTATTTT. Its protein product is CASSHGTGDDTQYF.

This chain connects TRBV13 to TRBJ1-1; TRBD1 matches at 9 bases. CDR1 is PRHDT and CDR2 is FYEKMQ in the germline V gene (reference sequence). The CDR3 sequence is 16 residues long. V shed 5 bases, J shed 0 bases, and the junction held 7 bases outside the gene matches. In DNA, the CDR3 is TGTGCCAGCAGCCCCGGGACAGGGAAACTGAACACTGAAGCTTTCTTT. Translated: CASSPGTGKLNTEAFF.

The chain joins TRBV13 to TRBJ2-7; 8 bases line up with TRBD2. This CDR3 is built from 15 residues. Unmatched junction bases numbered 12, after V lost 5 bases and J lost 6 bases. Germline loops: CDR1 PRHDT, CDR2 FYEKMQ (reference sequence). CDR3 residues: CASSARGGARGEQYV. The CDR3 DNA reads TGTGCCAGCAGCGCTCGGGGGGGGGCAAGGGGCGAGCAGTACGTC.

The CDR3 sequence: CASSPGQRSTDTQYF. Written as DNA, the CDR3 is TGTGCCAGCAGCCCCGGACAGCGCAGCACAGATACGCAGTATTTT. The chain is built from TRBV9 and TRBJ2-3, with D perhaps TRBD1 (6 bases). The CDR3 is made up of 15 amino acids. Germline V gene sequence: CDR1 SGDLS, CDR2 YYNGEE. Trimming left V 4 bases short and J 0 bases short, with 12 bases between.

The J gene is TRBJ1-5, the V gene TRBV29-1; 7 bases are shared with TRBD1. The CDR3 contains 13 residues. Germline-derived CDR1 and CDR2 are SQVTM and ANQGSEA. V was pared by 1 base and J by 11 bases, with 8 bases of the junction left unmatched. For the CDR3, the DNA is TGCAGCGTTGAAGGGGACAGAGGAACAACCCAGCATTTT. It yields the protein CSVEGDRGTTQHF.

The J gene is TRBJ1-2, the V gene TRBV9; tentative D call: TRBD1 (6 bases). Trimming removed 4 bases from V and 2 bases from J, with 15 bases in between. The germline V gene encodes CDR1 SGDLS and CDR2 YYNGEE. The length of the CDR3 is 15 residues. The CDR3 DNA reads TGTGCCAGCAGCCCTCAGTTAACAGGGAACTATGGCTACACCTTC. Residues: CASSPQLTGNYGYTF.

Regarding this clone: The same CDR3 is also encoded by other DNA sequences in this sample. The chain combines TRBV30 with TRBJ1-5, with D possibly matching TRBD1 (5 bases). This CDR3 spans 13 amino acids. V gave up 1 base and J gave up 6 bases, with 10 bases separating them. Germline V gives CDR1 GTSNPN, CDR2 SVGIG (reference sequence). CDR3 in amino acids: CAWSGQGGQPQHF. CDR3 coding DNA: TGTGCCTGGAGTGGGCAGGGAGGTCAGCCCCAGCATTTT.

This chain connects TRBV6-6 to TRBJ1-5; D uncertain. Germline CDR1 reads MNHNY; CDR2 reads SVGAGI (reference sequence). The CDR3 runs 16 residues. V lost 7 bases and J lost 5, with 21 bases in between. The CDR3 bases are TGTGCCAGCACCACAAGAAGCGGCAGGATCCATCAGCCCCAGCATTTT. Amino acids: CASTTRSGRIHQPQHF.

The genes are TRBV10-3 and TRBJ2-2, with D perhaps matching TRBD2 (6 bases). The V end was cut by 6 bases, the J end by 5 bases, with 25 bases between. The CDR3 runs to 18 residues. The germline V gene encodes CDR1 ENHRY and CDR2 SYGVKD. The CDR3 sequence: CAISPFVGGMMETGELFF. CDR3 in DNA: TGTGCCATCAGCCCATTTGTGGGAGGCATGATGGAGACCGGGGAGCTGTTTTTT.